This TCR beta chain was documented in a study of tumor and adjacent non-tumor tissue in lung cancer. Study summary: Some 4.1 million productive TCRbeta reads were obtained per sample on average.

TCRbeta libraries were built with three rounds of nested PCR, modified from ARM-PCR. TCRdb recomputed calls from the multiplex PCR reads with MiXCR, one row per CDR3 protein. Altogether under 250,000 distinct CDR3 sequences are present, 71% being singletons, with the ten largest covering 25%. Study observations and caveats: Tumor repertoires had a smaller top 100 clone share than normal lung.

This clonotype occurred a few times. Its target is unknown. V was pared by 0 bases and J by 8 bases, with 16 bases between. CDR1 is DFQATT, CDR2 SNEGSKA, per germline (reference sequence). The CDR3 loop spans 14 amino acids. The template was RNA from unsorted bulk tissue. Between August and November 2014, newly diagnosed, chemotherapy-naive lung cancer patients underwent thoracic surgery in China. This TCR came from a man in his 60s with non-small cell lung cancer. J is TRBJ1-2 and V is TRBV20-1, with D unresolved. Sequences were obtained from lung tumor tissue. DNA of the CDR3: TGCAGTGCTAGAGATTTCGACCTTACACGGGGCTACACCTTC. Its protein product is CSARDFDLTRGYTF.